A single sample is the source of the 8 T cell receptor beta chains below, sequenced in a study of blood T cell repertoires in COVID-19. Assay: immunoSEQ multiplex PCR; the TCRdb copy retains only in-frame clones and omits some. This table has tens of thousands of clones, around 80% appearing once. The sequenced material came from peripheral blood. All receptors come from a man in his 70s with acute or convalescent COVID-19.

The J gene is TRBJ2-7, the V gene TRBV4-1; perhaps TRBD2 as D (6 bases). This CDR3 is built from 16 residues. Germline CDR1 reads MGHRA; CDR2 reads YSYEKL. Trimming removed 0 bases at V and 0 bases at J, with 12 bases between. CDR3 in amino acids: CASSQEWRGSSYEQYV. In DNA, the CDR3 is TGCGCCAGCAGCCAAGAATGGCGGGGTAGCTCCTACGAGCAGTACGTC.

The gene calls are TRBV19 and TRBJ1-5; TRBD1 matches at 7 bases. The CDR3 consists of 17 residues. Germline CDR1 is LNHDA and CDR2 is SQIVND (reference sequence). The V and J ends lost 8 bases and 3 bases, in that order; junction bases with no gene match: 16. CDR3 in amino acids: CASLRSPTGASNQPQHF. The CDR3 region has the DNA TGTGCCAGTCTCCGAAGTCCTACAGGGGCCTCCAATCAGCCCCAGCATTTT.

The rearrangement uses TRBV6-5 and TRBJ2-1, with D possibly matching TRBD2 (7 bases). The ends were cut back, 0 bases at V and 9 bases at J, with 12 bases in the middle. The CDR3 spans 14 residues. The germline V gene encodes CDR1 MNHEY and CDR2 SVGAGI. The CDR3 bases are TGTGCCAGCAGTTACTCGCGGGGGCAAAGTGAGCAGTTCTTC. This codes for CASSYSRGQSEQFF.

This clone was recorded only once. The gene calls are TRBV6-5 and TRBJ1-6, with D possibly being TRBD1 (5 bases). The CDR3 runs to 13 residues. The germline gives CDR1 MNHEY, CDR2 SVGAGI. V was pared by 4 bases and J by 8 bases, with 9 bases between. The CDR3 sequence is CASSFDSYSPLHF. Here the CDR3 DNA reads TGTGCCAGCAGTTTCGACAGTTATTCACCCCTCCACTTT.

The gene calls are TRBV24-1 and TRBJ2-5; TRBD2 aligns across 12 bases. CDR1 and CDR2 from the germline V gene are KGHDR and SFDVKD. The V gene end was trimmed by 10 bases and the J gene end by 5 bases; junction bases not matched to a gene: 7. The CDR3 totals 14 residues. DNA of the CDR3: TGTGCCACAGCTAGCGGGGGGGCATGGGAGACCCAGTACTTC. This encodes CATASGGAWETQYF.

CDR3 bases: TGTGCCAGCAGCGTAACAGGGTCTAACTATGGCTACACCTTC. As protein: CASSVTGSNYGYTF. This chain links TRBV9 with TRBJ1-2, with D possibly TRBD1 on 6 matching bases. Germline CDR1 and CDR2: SGDLS and YYNGEE. This CDR3 spans 14 amino acids. Trimming left V 1 base short and J 0 bases short, with 7 bases between.

This clone was observed a single time. This chain links TRBV25-1 with TRBJ2-7, with TRBD1 identical over 9 bases. The CDR3 is made up of 16 amino acids. The V gene end was trimmed by 3 bases and the J gene end by 4 bases; junction bases not matched to a gene: 10. CDR1 and CDR2 from the germline V gene are MGHDK and SYGVNS. DNA for the CDR3: TGTGCCAGCAGTGATTCACCGGGACAGGGAACTTACGAGCAGTACTTC. Translation: CASSDSPGQGTYEQYF.

This clone was counted between two and nine times. The V gene is TRBV4-1, the J gene TRBJ2-3, with TRBD1 matching 8 bases. This CDR3 is built from 17 residues. Germline assignment: CDR1 MGHRA and CDR2 YSYEKL. V lost 4 bases, J lost 3 bases, and 12 bases stayed unmatched. The CDR3 DNA sequence: TGCGCCAGCAGCCTAACTCGGGCAGGGGGCATGACAGATACGCAGTATTTT. As protein: CASSLTRAGGMTDTQYF.